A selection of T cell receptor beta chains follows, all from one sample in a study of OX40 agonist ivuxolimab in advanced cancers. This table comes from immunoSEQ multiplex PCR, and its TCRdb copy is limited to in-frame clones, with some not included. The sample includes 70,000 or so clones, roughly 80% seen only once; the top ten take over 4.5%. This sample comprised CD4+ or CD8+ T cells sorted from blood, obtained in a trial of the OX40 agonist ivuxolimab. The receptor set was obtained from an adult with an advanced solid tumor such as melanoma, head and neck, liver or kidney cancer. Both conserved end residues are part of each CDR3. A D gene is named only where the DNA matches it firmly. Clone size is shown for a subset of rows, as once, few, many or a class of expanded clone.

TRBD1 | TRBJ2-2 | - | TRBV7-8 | TGTGCCAGCAGCCGGACAGGGCTCACCGGGGAGCTGTTTTTT | CASSRTGLTGELFF
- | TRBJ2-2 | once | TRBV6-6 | TGTGCCAGCAGTTACTCTTGGAACACCGGGGAGCTGTTTTTT | CASSYSWNTGELFF
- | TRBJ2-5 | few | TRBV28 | TGTGCCAGCAGTTTTGATCTGGAGGAGGCCCAGTACTTC | CASSFDLEEAQYF
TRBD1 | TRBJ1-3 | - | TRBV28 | TGTGCCAGCAGTTTAGGTGACAGGGGAGGTGGAAACACCATATATTTT | CASSLGDRGGGNTIYF
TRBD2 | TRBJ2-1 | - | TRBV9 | TGTGCCAGCAGCGGATTACTAGCGGGAGCCTCCTACAATGAGCAGTTCTTC | CASSGLLAGASYNEQFF
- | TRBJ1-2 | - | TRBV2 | TGTGCCAGCAGGGCAGGGTATGGCGATGGCTACACCTTC | CASRAGYGDGYTF
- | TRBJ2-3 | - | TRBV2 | TGTGCCAGCAGTGAAAAGGTGACAGATACGCAGTATTTT | CASSEKVTDTQYF
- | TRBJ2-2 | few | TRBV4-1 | TGCGCCAGCAGCCAAGAAGAAATTTTTGGAGCCGGGGAGCTGTTTTTT | CASSQEEIFGAGELFF
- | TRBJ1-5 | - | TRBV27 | TGTGCCAGCAGTTTGATGAGCGGTCAGCCCCAGCATTTT | CASSLMSGQPQHF
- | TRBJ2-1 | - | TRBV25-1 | TGTGCCAGCAGAGAAACAGGGTTCAGAGCCAACAATGAGCAGTTCTTC | CASRETGFRANNEQFF
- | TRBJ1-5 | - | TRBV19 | TGTGCCAGTAGTATTAATCCAAATCAGCCCCAGCATTTT | CASSINPNQPQHF
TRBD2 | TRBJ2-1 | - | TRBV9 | TGTGCCAGCAGCGTAGGGGGACTAGGCTCGAATGAGCAGTTCTTC | CASSVGGLGSNEQFF
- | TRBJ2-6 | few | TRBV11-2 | TGTGCCAGCAGCTTAGAAAACTCTGGGGCCAACGTCCTGACTTTC | CASSLENSGANVLTF
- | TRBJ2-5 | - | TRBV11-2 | TGTGCCAGCAGCTTAATTTCGGAGACCCAGTACTTC | CASSLISETQYF
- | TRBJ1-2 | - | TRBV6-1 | TGTGCCAGCAGTGAGGGCGGGGGCGCCGGTGGCTACACCTTC | CASSEGGGAGGYTF
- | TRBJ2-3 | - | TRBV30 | TGTGCCTGGAGTATCCGGGGCACAGATACGCAGTATTTT | CAWSIRGTDTQYF
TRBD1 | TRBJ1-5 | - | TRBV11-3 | TGTGCCAGCAGCCCAGAGGGACAGGGGGGGGATCAGCCCCAGCATTTT | CASSPEGQGGDQPQHF
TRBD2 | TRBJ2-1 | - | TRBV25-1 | TGTGCCAGCAAGGCGGCGGGAGGGCGAGTAATTCACAATGAGCAGTTCTTC | CASKAAGGRVIHNEQFF
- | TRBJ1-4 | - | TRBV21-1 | TGTGCCAGCAGCGAAAAACGCGGGACGGATGTAAATGAAAAACTGTTTTTT | CASSEKRGTDVNEKLFF
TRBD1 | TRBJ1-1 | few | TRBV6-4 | TGTGCCAGCAGCCCAAGTACCGGGACAGGGCCCCTGGAAGCTTTCTTT | CASSPSTGTGPLEAFF
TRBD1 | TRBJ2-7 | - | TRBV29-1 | TGCAGCGTTGGCAGTCCCGGGACAGGGCCCGGGGAACAGTACTTC | CSVGSPGTGPGEQYF
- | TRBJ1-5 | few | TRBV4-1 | TGCGCCAGCAGCCTTGGTAGCGGCGGCCAGCCCCAGCATTTT | CASSLGSGGQPQHF
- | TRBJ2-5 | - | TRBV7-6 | TGTGCCAGCAGCCCGACGGGAGAGACCCAGTACTTC | CASSPTGETQYF
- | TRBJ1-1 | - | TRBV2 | TGTGCCAGCAAGGCCCTCGGACAGAGTTCTGAAGCTTTCTTT | CASKALGQSSEAFF
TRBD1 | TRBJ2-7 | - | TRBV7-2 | TGTGCCAGCAGCTTAGCCGGGACAGCGATCCTCGAGCAGTACTTC | CASSLAGTAILEQYF
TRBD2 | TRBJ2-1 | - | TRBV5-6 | TGTGCCAGCAGCTATGGACTAGTCGACAATGAGCAGTTCTTC | CASSYGLVDNEQFF
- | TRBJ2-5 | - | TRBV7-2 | TGTGCCAGCAGCCCTTATCAGGGTTTTCGGATGCAGACCCAGTACTTC | CASSPYQGFRMQTQYF
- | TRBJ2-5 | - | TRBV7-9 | TGTGCCAGCAGCCCCTGGGGGGGCGTGTTGGAGACCCAGTACTTC | CASSPWGGVLETQYF
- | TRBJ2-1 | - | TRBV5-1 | TGCGCCAGCAGCTTGGAGGGACTCTCCTACAATGAGCAGTTCTTC | CASSLEGLSYNEQFF
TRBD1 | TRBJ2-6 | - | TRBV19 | TGTGCCAGTAACACCCAGCGGACAGGGGCCTTTACCTCTGGGGCCAACGTCCTGACTTTC | CASNTQRTGAFTSGANVLTF
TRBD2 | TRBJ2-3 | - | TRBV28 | TGTGCCAGCAGTCCTACTAGCGGCTTCACAGATACGCAGTATTTT | CASSPTSGFTDTQYF
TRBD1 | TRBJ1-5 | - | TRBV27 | TGTGCCAGCAGTCGTCTCACAGGGGAAGTTAGCAATCAGCCCCAGCATTTT | CASSRLTGEVSNQPQHF
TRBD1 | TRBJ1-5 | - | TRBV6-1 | TGTGCCAGCAGTAGGGGACAGGGTCACCAGCCCCAGCATTTT | CASSRGQGHQPQHF
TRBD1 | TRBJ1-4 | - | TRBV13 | TGTGCCAGCAGGCTGGCGGGACAGGGAGTTTATAAGTTTTTT | CASRLAGQGVYKFF
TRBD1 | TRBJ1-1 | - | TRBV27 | TGTGCCAGCAGTCCGAGGACAGGGCCGAGCACTGAAGCTTTCTTT | CASSPRTGPSTEAFF
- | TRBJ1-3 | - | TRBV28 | TGTGCCAGCAGTTCCCAGGCGACAGGAGGAAACACCATATATTTT | CASSSQATGGNTIYF
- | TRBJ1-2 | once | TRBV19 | TGTGCCAGTAGTGACACAACAGGGTTTGATGGCTACACCTTC | CASSDTTGFDGYTF
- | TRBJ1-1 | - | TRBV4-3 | TGCGCCAGCAGCCAAGGACCGTACAGCATGAACACTGAAGCTTTCTTT | CASSQGPYSMNTEAFF
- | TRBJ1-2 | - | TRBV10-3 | TGTGCCATCAGTGAGTCCAAGGGTATCGTCTATGGCTACACCTTC | CAISESKGIVYGYTF
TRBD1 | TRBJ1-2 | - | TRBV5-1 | TGCGCCAGCAGCCAGCTACAGGGGGCCAACTATGGCTACACCTTC | CASSQLQGANYGYTF
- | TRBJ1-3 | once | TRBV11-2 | TGTGCCAGCAGCTCGCTGGGAAACACCATATATTTT | CASSSLGNTIYF
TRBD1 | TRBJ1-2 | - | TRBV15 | TGTGCCACCAGCAGAGATTTTCTGACAGGGGATGGCTACACCTTC | CATSRDFLTGDGYTF
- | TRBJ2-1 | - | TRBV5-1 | TGCGCCAGCAGCCTCGGGGGCGGGGGATACAATGAGCAGTTCTTC | CASSLGGGGYNEQFF
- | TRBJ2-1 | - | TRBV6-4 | TGTGCCAGCAGTGTGGAGGCCTTCTACAATGAGCAGTTCTTC | CASSVEAFYNEQFF
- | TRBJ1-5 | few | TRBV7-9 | TGTGCCAGCAGCTTAGGAGCAGGCTTGTCTAATCAGCCCCAGCATTTT | CASSLGAGLSNQPQHF
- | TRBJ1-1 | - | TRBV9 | TGTGCCAGCAGCGGAGATCTACCTTTGGGGGAGGGAACTTTCTTT | CASSGDLPLGEGTFF
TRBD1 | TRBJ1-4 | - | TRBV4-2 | TGTGCCAGCAGCCTGCCCCAGGGGGCGGGTGAAAAACTGTTTTTT | CASSLPQGAGEKLFF
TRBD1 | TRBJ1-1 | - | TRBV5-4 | TGTGCCAGCAGCTTCGTCGGACAGGGACGAAAGGGAGCTTTCTTT | CASSFVGQGRKGAFF
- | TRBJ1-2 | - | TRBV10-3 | TGTGCCATCAGTGAGTCGGGGCAGGGCTATGGCTACACCTTC | CAISESGQGYGYTF
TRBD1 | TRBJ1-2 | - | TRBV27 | TGTGCCAGCAGTTTCGGAGGGGGCGGACTCGAGGCGGTCTATGGCTACACCTTC | CASSFGGGGLEAVYGYTF
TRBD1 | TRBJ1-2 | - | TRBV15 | TGTGCCACCAGCCCCGACAGGGGGAATATCTATGGCTACACCTTC | CATSPDRGNIYGYTF
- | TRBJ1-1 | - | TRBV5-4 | TGTGCCAGCAGCTTCGCGAACACTGAAGCTTTCTTT | CASSFANTEAFF
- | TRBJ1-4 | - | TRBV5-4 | TGTGCCAGCAGCTCTCCCGAGGAGGAAAAACTGTTTTTT | CASSSPEEEKLFF
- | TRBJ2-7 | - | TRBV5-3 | TGTGCCAGAATCTCCCGAGGGTTCGAGCAGTACTTC | CARISRGFEQYF
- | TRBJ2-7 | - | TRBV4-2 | TGTGCCAGCAGCCAAACGACAGGCTCCTACGAGCAGTACTTC | CASSQTTGSYEQYF